This T cell receptor (beta chain) was captured in a study of identical twins. The germline gives CDR1 DFQATT, CDR2 SNEGSKA (reference sequence). Losses at the gene ends were 1 base for V and 7 bases for J; bases not matched to a gene: 10. The CDR3 totals 15 residues. A template switching step contributed a universal primer site, while unique molecular identifiers were present in the cDNA. TCRdb passed the 5' RACE reads through MiXCR, listing each CDR3 protein once. Of around 490,000 distinct CDR3 sequences listed, 20% to 25% are singletons. Separately, the same data were catalogued under a study of yellow fever vaccine responses in identical twins.

The source material was CD4+ T cells sorted from blood. The TCR sequence derives from a woman aged 18-29 years in good health. The rearrangement joins TRBV20-1 to TRBJ2-1; TRBD2 aligns across 7 bases. The DNA of the CDR3 is TGCAGTGCTAGAGGAATCGGACTAGAGAAGAATGAGCAGTTCTTC. It specifies CSARGIGLEKNEQFF.